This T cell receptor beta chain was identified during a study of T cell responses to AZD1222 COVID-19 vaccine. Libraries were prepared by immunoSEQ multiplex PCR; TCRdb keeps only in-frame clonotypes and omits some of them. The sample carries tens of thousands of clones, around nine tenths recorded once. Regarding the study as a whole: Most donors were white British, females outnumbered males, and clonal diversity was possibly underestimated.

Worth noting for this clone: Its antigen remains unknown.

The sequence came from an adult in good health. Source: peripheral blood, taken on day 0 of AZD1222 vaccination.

CDR3: CASGRPHLEAFF. DNA for the CDR3: TGTGCCAGTGGGAGACCGCATCTGGAAGCTTTCTTT. The rearrangement links TRBV19 to TRBJ1-1; D not resolved. This CDR3 has 12 amino acids. V was trimmed by 8 bases and J by 8 bases, leaving 15 bases between them. CDR1 and CDR2 from the germline V gene are LNHDA and SQIVND (reference sequence).